These 23 T cell receptor beta chains share one sample of origin, sequenced in a study of cytomegalovirus exposure and HLA in healthy donors. The PCR contained 60 Vbeta and 13 Jbeta primers. Repertoires were generated with immunoSEQ multiplex PCR, while TCRdb's copy carries only in-frame clones and drops some. The sample includes 180,000 or so clones, about three quarters of them seen just once. The specimen sequenced was PBMCs. The origin of the receptors is a man aged 18 to 35 in good health and CMV-seronegative.

CDR3 DNA sequence: TGTGCCAGCAGCTCCCCGGGTCTCAGCACAGATACGCAGTATTTT. It yields the protein CASSSPGLSTDTQYF. The chain is built from TRBV11-2 and TRBJ2-3; D gene uncertain. Germline loops: CDR1 SGHAT, CDR2 FQNNGV. This CDR3 spans 15 amino acids. V lost 4 bases and J lost 0, with 11 bases in between.

CDR3 nucleotide sequence: TGTGCCAGCAGCAGTGTTCACGTCGAGGGGGGGCCCCACTATGGCTACACCTTC. Protein sequence: CASSSVHVEGGPHYGYTF. The V gene is TRBV9, the J gene TRBJ1-2; weak D call: TRBD1 (6 bases). CDR3 length: 18 amino acids. In germline, CDR1 is SGDLS, CDR2 YYNGEE. The V gene lost 4 bases and the J gene lost 3 bases, with 25 bases spanning the gap.

The CDR3, as DNA: TGTGCCAGCAGCTGGGGACAGGGGGCCTACAATGAGCAGTTCTTC. It is translated as CASSWGQGAYNEQFF. The chain has TRBV5-6 and TRBJ2-1, with 11 positions matching TRBD1. This CDR3 has 15 residues. CDR1 is SGHDT and CDR2 is YYEEEE in the germline V gene. V trimming: 3 bases; J trimming: 2 bases; junction bases outside the gene matches: 1.

This clone was observed a handful of times. The V and J genes are TRBV19 and TRBJ2-7, with TRBD1 matching over 7 bases. The germline gives CDR1 LNHDA, CDR2 SQIVND (reference sequence). This CDR3 is 12 amino acids long. Germline trimming cut 5 bases from V and 6 bases from J; bases unmatched to any gene: 4. For the CDR3, the DNA is TGTGCCAGTAGTTCAAGACAGGGCGAGCAGTACTTC. Its translation is CASSSRQGEQYF.

The sample holds one count of this clone. The rearrangement uses TRBV9 and TRBJ2-1, with 11 positions matching TRBD2. The ends lost 0 bases at V and 2 bases at J; junction bases unmatched: 7. The germline V gene encodes CDR1 SGDLS and CDR2 YYNGEE. This CDR3 has 18 residues. The CDR3 region is CASSVVDSGRGPYNEQFF. The CDR3 bases are TGTGCCAGCAGCGTAGTGGATAGCGGGAGGGGGCCCTACAATGAGCAGTTCTTC.

V gene TRBV15 combines with J gene TRBJ2-7; 8 bases match TRBD2. This CDR3 spans 17 amino acids. V dropped 2 bases and J dropped 0; count of bases not matched to a gene: 9. Germline loops: CDR1 LNHNV, CDR2 YYDKDF (reference sequence). The CDR3 nucleotides read TGTGCCACCAGCAGATCCGGGGCCGGGACTAGCTCCTACGAGCAGTACTTC. Protein sequence: CATSRSGAGTSSYEQYF.

The chain carries TRBV10-3 and TRBJ1-6; possibly TRBD1 for D (5 bases). V gave up 0 bases and J gave up 5 bases, with 8 bases separating them. The CDR3 consists of 15 residues. The germline V gene encodes CDR1 ENHRY and CDR2 SYGVKD. In DNA, the CDR3 is TGTGCCATCAGTGAGTCCGACAGAGATAATTCACCCCTCCACTTT. This encodes CAISESDRDNSPLHF.

The CDR3 nucleotides read TGTGCCAGCAGCCCAGGTGACAGACAGAACACTGAAGCTTTCTTT. Translating gives CASSPGDRQNTEAFF. The V gene is TRBV7-2, the J gene TRBJ1-1; weak D call: TRBD1 (5 bases). The V gene lost 5 bases and the J gene lost 1 base, with 14 bases spanning the gap. The germline gives CDR1 SGHTA, CDR2 FQGNSA. This CDR3 contains 15 residues.

The rearrangement uses TRBV30 and TRBJ2-1; 10 bases are shared with TRBD2. Germline loops: CDR1 GTSNPN, CDR2 SVGIG (reference sequence). This CDR3 has 13 residues. The J segment lost 7 bases and the V segment lost 4 bases, leaving 4 bases of the junction unmatched. The CDR3 coding sequence is TGTGCCTGGACTAGCGGGAGTTCAAATGAGCAGTTCTTC. Translated, it gives CAWTSGSSNEQFF.

This clone showed up just a few times. The V gene is TRBV10-2, the J gene TRBJ1-2; TRBD1 aligns across 7 bases. J lost 8 bases, V lost 6 bases, and 9 bases had no gene match. The CDR3 extends over 13 amino acids. Germline CDR1 and CDR2: WSHSY and SAAADI. As DNA, the CDR3 is TGCGCCAGCAGAGGGACAGCTTGGATAGGCTACACCTTC. Amino acid sequence: CASRGTAWIGYTF.

V gene TRBV6-6 combines with J gene TRBJ1-1; no definite D call. Trimming cost V 0 bases and J 4 bases, with 12 bases left between them. Germline V gene lookup returns CDR1 MNHNY and CDR2 SVGAGI (reference sequence). The CDR3 is made up of 15 amino acids. CDR3 in amino acids: CASSYSLSGGTEAFF. The CDR3 region has the DNA TGTGCCAGCAGTTACTCGCTTTCAGGAGGCACTGAAGCTTTCTTT.

The chain is built from TRBV2 and TRBJ2-1; D possibly corresponds to TRBD1 (5 bases). CDR3 length equals 14 residues. Germline assignment: CDR1 SNHLY and CDR2 FYNNEI. Trimming shortened V by 6 bases and J by 4 bases, and 13 bases separated the two germline ends. In nucleotides, the CDR3 is TGTGCCAGCAGATCTGACAGTTTTTACAATGAGCAGTTCTTC. Translation gives CASRSDSFYNEQFF.

There are a few counts of this clone. This chain links TRBV7-2 with TRBJ1-1, with D possibly TRBD1 on 5 matching bases. V was shortened by 4 bases and J by 0 bases, with 6 bases between the two germline ends. Germline V lookup: CDR1 SGHTA, CDR2 FQGNSA. The CDR3 extends over 13 amino acids. The CDR3 here is CASSSTVNTEAFF. CDR3 DNA: TGTGCCAGCAGCTCGACAGTGAACACTGAAGCTTTCTTT. The variable domain in full, with the rest retrieved from reference TRBV7-2 and TRBJ1-1, is GAGVSQSPSNKVTEKGKDVELRCDPISGHTALYWYRQSLGQGLEFLIYFQGNSAPDKSGLPSDRFSAERTGGSVSTLTIQRTQQEDSAVYLCASSSTVNTEAFFGQGTRLTVV.

This CDR3 is CASSPPGRYEQYF. The CDR3, as DNA: TGTGCCAGCAGCCCCCCGGGAAGATACGAGCAGTACTTC. V usage is TRBV4-2 and J usage is TRBJ2-7; weak D call: TRBD2 (5 bases). Between the trimmed V and J ends, which lost 4 bases and 4 bases, there was a span of 11 bases. The CDR3 totals 13 residues. The germline gives CDR1 LGHNA, CDR2 YNFKEQ.

V gene TRBV7-2 combines with J gene TRBJ2-1, with 8 bases matching TRBD2. The trim removed 2 bases at V and 10 bases at J, leaving 10 bases unmatched. CDR1 is SGHTA and CDR2 is FQGNSA in the germline V gene. This CDR3 has 15 amino acids. Here the CDR3 reads CASSLSLRGVEEQFF. The CDR3 nucleotides read TGTGCCAGCAGCTTAAGTTTGCGGGGGGTTGAAGAGCAGTTCTTC.

V gene TRBV2 combines with J gene TRBJ2-2; 7 positions match TRBD2. This CDR3 contains 14 residues. Germline loops: CDR1 SNHLY, CDR2 FYNNEI. V trimming: 5 bases; J trimming: 5 bases; junction bases outside the gene matches: 5. CDR3 amino acids: CASSKNGGTGELFF. The CDR3 bases are TGTGCCAGCAGTAAGAACGGGGGGACCGGGGAGCTGTTTTTT.

The chain links TRBV7-3 to TRBJ1-1; maybe TRBD1 (6 bases). V gave up 1 base and J gave up 0 bases, with 12 bases separating them. The CDR3 has 16 amino acids. Germline V gives CDR1 SGHTA, CDR2 FQGTGA. The CDR3 protein is CASSLMDSSMNTEAFF. As DNA, the CDR3 is TGTGCCAGCAGCTTAATGGACAGCTCAATGAACACTGAAGCTTTCTTT.

The chain is built from TRBV2 and TRBJ2-1; no clear D. Per the germline V gene, CDR1 is SNHLY and CDR2 is FYNNEI. The CDR3 extends over 11 amino acids. V lost 6 bases and J 9 bases, leaving 9 bases between the germline ends. DNA for the CDR3: TGTGCCAGCAGCCCACAGTTTGAGCAGTTCTTC. Encoded protein: CASSPQFEQFF.

The chain has TRBV5-1 and TRBJ2-1; 7 bases align to TRBD2. The CDR3 consists of 17 residues. The ends lost 1 base at V and 5 bases at J; junction bases unmatched: 12. From germline, CDR1 is SGHRS and CDR2 YFSETQ. CDR3 DNA: TGCGCCAGCAGCTTGAAAGCGTCAGGACTAGTCAACAATGAGCAGTTCTTC. Translation gives CASSLKASGLVNNEQFF.

The chain carries TRBV6-5 and TRBJ2-1; the D gene is possibly TRBD2 (5 bases). V lost 2 bases and J lost 2, with 10 bases in between. The CDR3 is made up of 15 amino acids. The germline gives CDR1 MNHEY, CDR2 SVGAGI. CDR3 coding DNA: TGTGCCAGCAGTTACGTGGCGGGCACCTACAATGAGCAGTTCTTC. It codes for CASSYVAGTYNEQFF.

The chain employs TRBV4-3 and TRBJ1-6; maybe TRBD1 (5 bases). CDR3 length: 18 residues. The V gene's germline CDR1 is LGHNA and CDR2 YSLEER. V lost 0 bases to trimming and J lost 1 base, with 13 bases between them. The chain's CDR3 is CASSQDRQGGSYNSPLHF. The CDR3 DNA is TGCGCCAGCAGCCAAGATCGCCAGGGAGGGTCCTATAATTCACCCCTCCACTTT.

The chain's CDR3 is CASSEDSPILWGYTF. The CDR3 DNA reads as TGTGCCAGCAGTGAAGACAGCCCCATATTGTGGGGCTACACCTTC. This rearrangement joins TRBV2 to TRBJ1-2, with unresolved D. Germline V lookup: CDR1 SNHLY, CDR2 FYNNEI. The V end lost 1 base, the J end lost 8 bases, and 17 bases lay between the germline ends. This CDR3 is built from 15 residues.

The J gene is TRBJ2-1, the V gene TRBV19, with 8 bases identical to TRBD2. Unmatched junction bases numbered 6, after V lost 10 bases and J lost 4 bases. Germline V gives CDR1 LNHDA, CDR2 SQIVND (reference sequence). This CDR3 is 13 amino acids long. Here the CDR3 reads CATKRGTYNEQFF. Written as DNA, the CDR3 is TGTGCCACTAAGCGGGGGACATACAATGAGCAGTTCTTC.